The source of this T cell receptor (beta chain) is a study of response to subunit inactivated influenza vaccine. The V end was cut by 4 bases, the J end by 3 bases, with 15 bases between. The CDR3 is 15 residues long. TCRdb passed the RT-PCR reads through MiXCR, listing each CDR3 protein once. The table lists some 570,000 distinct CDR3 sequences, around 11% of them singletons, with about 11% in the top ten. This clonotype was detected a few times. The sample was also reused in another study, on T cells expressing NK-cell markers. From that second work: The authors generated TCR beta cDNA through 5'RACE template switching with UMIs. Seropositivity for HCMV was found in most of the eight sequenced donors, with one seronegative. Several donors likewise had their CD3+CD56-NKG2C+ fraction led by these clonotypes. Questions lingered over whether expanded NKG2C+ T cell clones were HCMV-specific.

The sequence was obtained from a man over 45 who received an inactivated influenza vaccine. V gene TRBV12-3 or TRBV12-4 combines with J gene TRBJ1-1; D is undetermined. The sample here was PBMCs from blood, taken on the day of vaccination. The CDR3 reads CASSSRRTEYTEAFF. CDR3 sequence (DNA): TGTGCCAGCAGTTCACGCCGCACGGAATACACTGAAGCTTTCTTT.